The text below deals with one T cell receptor beta chain. The source of the sample is a study of blood T cell repertoires in COVID-19. Study context: The samples span acute and convalescent COVID-19 from the United States, Italy and Spain. Sources were T cells, B-cell-depleted T cells, or PBMCs; the material itself was cDNA or gDNA.

CDR1 and CDR2 from the germline V gene are LNHDA and SQIVND (reference sequence). V lost 5 bases, J lost 8 bases, and 12 bases lay in between. The CDR3 is 13 residues long. How the authors handled the data: Amplification of reference gene primers provided the estimated nucleated cell counts. Method: immunoSEQ multiplex PCR; TCRdb's copy keeps in-frame clones and lacks some. D and trimming were read from the DNA, whereas the V and J calls and clone size are those reported in that table. The table lists 350,000 to 550,000 clones, about 89% of them singletons. The J gene is TRBJ1-4, the V gene TRBV19, with D unclear. The sequenced sample consisted of peripheral blood. This receptor was identified in a woman aged 25 to 39 with acute or convalescent COVID-19. The CDR3 coding sequence is TGTGCCAGTAGTCCTCTCTTCAGGGAAAAACTGTTTTTT. Translated, it gives CASSPLFREKLFF.